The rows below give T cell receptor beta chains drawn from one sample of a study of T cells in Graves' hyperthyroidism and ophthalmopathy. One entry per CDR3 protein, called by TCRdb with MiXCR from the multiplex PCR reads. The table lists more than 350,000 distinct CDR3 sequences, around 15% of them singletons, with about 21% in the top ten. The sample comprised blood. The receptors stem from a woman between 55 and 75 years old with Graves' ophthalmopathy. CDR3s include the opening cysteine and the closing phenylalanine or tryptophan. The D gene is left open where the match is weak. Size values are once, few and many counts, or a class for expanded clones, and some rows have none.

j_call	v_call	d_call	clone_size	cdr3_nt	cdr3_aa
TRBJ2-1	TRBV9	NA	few	TGTGCCAGCAGCGTGGACAGCTACAATGAGCAGTTCTTC	CASSVDSYNEQFF
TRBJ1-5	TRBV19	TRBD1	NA	TGTGCCAGTAGTACTGACAGGGGTTTTCAGCCCCAGCATTTT	CASSTDRGFQPQHF
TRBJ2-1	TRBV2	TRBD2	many	TGTGCCAGCAGTGAGTTCCCCGGGACTAGCTCCTTTGAGCAGTTCTTC	CASSEFPGTSSFEQFF
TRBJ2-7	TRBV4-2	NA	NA	TGTGCCAGCAGCCAAATCTCACAGGGGAGGGCTGAGCAGTACTTC	CASSQISQGRAEQYF
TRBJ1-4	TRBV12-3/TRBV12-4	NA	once	TGTGCCAGCAGGGCGTCGAAGGAGATCGGTGAAAAACTGTTTTTT	CASRASKEIGEKLFF
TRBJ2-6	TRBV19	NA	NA	TGTGCCACCGCAGGCCTTTCTGGGGCCAACGTCCTGACTTTC	CATAGLSGANVLTF
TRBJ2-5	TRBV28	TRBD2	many	TGTGCCAGCAGATCGACTAGCGGGAGGGCCGAGACCCAGTACTTC	CASRSTSGRAETQYF
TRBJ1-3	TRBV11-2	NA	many	TGTGCCAGCAGCCCCCGACAGTTATCTGGAAACACCATATATTTT	CASSPRQLSGNTIYF
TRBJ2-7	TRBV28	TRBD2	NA	TGTGCCAGCAGTTTATTACCCGGGACTAGCGGGTATCTCCCCTACGAGCAGTACTTC	CASSLLPGTSGYLPYEQYF
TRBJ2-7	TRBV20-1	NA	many	TGCAGTGCTATGGACAGAGTCTACGAGCAGTACTTC	CSAMDRVYEQYF
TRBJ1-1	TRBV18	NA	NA	TGTACCAGCTCACCGAGCCACCTAGGACAGACAATGAACACTGAAGCTTTCTTT	CTSSPSHLGQTMNTEAFF
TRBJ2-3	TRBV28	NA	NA	TGTGCCAGCAGTCCCGCACTCGGGCCAGATACGCAGTATTTT	CASSPALGPDTQYF
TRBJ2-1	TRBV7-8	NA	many	TGTGCCAGCAGCCTGAATGGATTCTTTCGGAGCGAGCAGTTCTTC	CASSLNGFFRSEQFF
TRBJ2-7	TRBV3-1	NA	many	TGTGCCAGCAGCCAGTTACCGTCCTACGAGCAGTACTTC	CASSQLPSYEQYF
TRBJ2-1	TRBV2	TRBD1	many	TGTGCCAGCAGCCCCGGGACAGGGGGCGGGAGGGGCCACAATGAGCAGTTCTTC	CASSPGTGGGRGHNEQFF
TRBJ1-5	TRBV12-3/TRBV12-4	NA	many	TGTGCCAGCAGTTGGACAGTCGATAGCAATCAGCCCCAGCATTTT	CASSWTVDSNQPQHF
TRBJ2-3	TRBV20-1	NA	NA	TGCAGTGCCCCGGGTTCGATTAGGGATACGCAGTATTTT	CSAPGSIRDTQYF
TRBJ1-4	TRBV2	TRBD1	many	TGTGCCAGCATCCGGGACAGGGGGATGTGGACTAATGAAAAACTGTTTTTT	CASIRDRGMWTNEKLFF
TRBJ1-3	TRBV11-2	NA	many	TGTGCCAGCAGCCTCCAGAGGGCAGGAAACACCATATATTTT	CASSLQRAGNTIYF
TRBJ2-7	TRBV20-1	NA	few	TGCAGTGCTACCAGGGAGCGGTACGTGGGCGAGCAGTACTTC	CSATRERYVGEQYF
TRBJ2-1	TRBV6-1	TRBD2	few	TGTGACAGCAGCAAGCTTACTAGCGGGGTTAGCTCCTACAATGAGCAGTTCTTC	CDSSKLTSGVSSYNEQFF
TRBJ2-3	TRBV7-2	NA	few	TGTGCCAGCAGCCCACTAGTCGCTAGCACAGATACGCGGTATTTT	CASSPLVASTDTRYF